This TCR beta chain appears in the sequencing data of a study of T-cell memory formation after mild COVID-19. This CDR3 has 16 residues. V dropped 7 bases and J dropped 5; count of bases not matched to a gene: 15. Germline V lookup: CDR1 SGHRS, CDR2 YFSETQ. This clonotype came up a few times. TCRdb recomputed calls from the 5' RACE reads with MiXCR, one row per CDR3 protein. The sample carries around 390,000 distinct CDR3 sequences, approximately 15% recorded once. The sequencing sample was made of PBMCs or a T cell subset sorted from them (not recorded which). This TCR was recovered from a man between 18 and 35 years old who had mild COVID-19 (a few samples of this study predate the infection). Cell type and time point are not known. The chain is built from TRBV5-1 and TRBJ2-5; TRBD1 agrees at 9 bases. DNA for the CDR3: TGCGCCAGCCGAAGGGGGGACAGGGAGACATGGGAGACCCAGTACTTC. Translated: CASRRGDRETWETQYF.